The 21 T cell receptor beta chains presented below share a single source sample, sequenced in a study of molecular identifiers for immune sequencing clone quantification. TCRdb reprocessed the PCR reads with MiXCR, giving one entry per CDR3 protein. Among about 320,000 distinct CDR3 sequences, roughly 24% were seen once, and the ten largest hold 0.65% to 0.75%. The sequenced sample consisted of naive CD8+ T cells from blood, with Jurkat cell RNA spiked in. The sample's subset: FACS-sorted CD8+CD4-CCR7+CD45RA+ naive T cells. Source of these receptors: a human donor in good health. Some libraries in this study had Jurkat cell RNA spiked in.

In the case of this clonotype: This may be a read error, as it is one base from a much larger clone. V gene TRBV29-1 combines with J gene TRBJ2-3; TRBD2 matches 7 bases. Germline V gene lookup returns CDR1 SQVTM and CDR2 ANQGSEA. CDR3 length: 14 residues. CDR3 amino acids: CSVPEGGRTDMQYF. CDR3 coding DNA: TGCAGCGTTCCGGAGGGAGGGCGCACAGATATGCAGTATTTT.

This rearrangement joins TRBV27 to TRBJ2-3; a weak D match, TRBD2 (6 bases). The CDR3 runs to 14 residues. Per germline, CDR1 MNHEY and CDR2 SMNVEV (reference sequence). V gave up 4 bases and J gave up 9 bases, with 17 bases separating them. The CDR3 reads CASSSLMTRGTQYF. Here the CDR3 DNA reads TGTGCCAGCAGTTCCCTCATGACTAGAGGAACGCAGTATTTT.

The chain has TRBV11-2 and TRBJ2-5; no firm D call. Germline loops: CDR1 SGHAT, CDR2 FQNNGV. This CDR3 spans 14 amino acids. V lost 1 base to trimming and J lost 3 bases, with 9 bases between them. Written as DNA, the CDR3 is TGTGCCAGCAGCTTAGCCGGGTTTGAAGAGACCCAGTACTTC. Its protein product is CASSLAGFEETQYF.

This clonotype was seen ten or more times. The CDR3 sequence: CASSLRSTDQPQHF. The CDR3, as DNA: TGTGCCAGCAGTCTACGTTCCACGGATCAGCCCCAGCATTTT. The chain combines TRBV27 with TRBJ1-5; no clear D. V was cut by 5 bases and J by 5 bases, with 13 bases left in between. This CDR3 has 14 amino acids. Germline V lookup: CDR1 MNHEY, CDR2 SMNVEV (reference sequence).

The sample holds many counts of this clonotype. V is TRBV6-6 and J is TRBJ1-2; D is ambiguous. Trimming left V 0 bases short and J 4 bases short, with 9 bases between. The germline CDR1 and CDR2 sequences are MNHNY and SVGAGI (reference sequence). CDR3 size: 14 residues. The CDR3 coding sequence is TGTGCCAGCAGTTACTCTGGTGGCAGCTATGGCTACACCTTC. Translated: CASSYSGGSYGYTF.

This clonotype was observed a handful of times. The rearrangement uses TRBV6-5 and TRBJ2-2; D not resolved. Germline V CDR1 and CDR2: MNHEY, SVGAGI. The CDR3 totals 13 residues. V was shortened by 2 bases and J by 4 bases, with 5 bases between the two germline ends. CDR3 nucleotides: TGTGCCAGCAGTTACACCGGCACCGGGGAGCTGTTTTTT. It codes for CASSYTGTGELFF.

In the case of this clonotype: A much larger clone differs from this one at a single base, so this may be a read error. The V call is TRBV4-3, the J call TRBJ2-2, with D unresolved. From germline, CDR1 is LGHNA and CDR2 YSLEER. This CDR3 contains 13 residues. Written as DNA, the CDR3 is TGCGCCGGCAGCCAAGGCGCCACCGGGGAGCTGTTTTTT. Translated: CAGSQGATGELFF.

This clonotype was recorded at least ten times. The chain uses TRBV5-1 and TRBJ2-5; no definite D call. Germline assignment: CDR1 SGHRS and CDR2 YFSETQ. The CDR3 consists of 15 residues. V was pared by 4 bases and J by 5 bases, with 18 bases between. The CDR3 spells CASSLERFLGETQYF. The CDR3, as DNA: TGCGCCAGCAGCCTAGAGAGGTTTCTCGGGGAGACCCAGTACTTC.

This clonotype was seen a few times. At one boundary the junction diverges from the germline segment, which might be a read error. The chain uses TRBV7-9 and TRBJ1-4; weak D call: TRBD1 (5 bases). This CDR3 is built from 13 residues. From germline, CDR1 is SEHNR and CDR2 FQNEAQ (reference sequence). CDR3: CASSQTDNEKLLF. The DNA of the CDR3 is TGTGCCAGCAGCCAGACAGATAATGAAAAACTGCTTTTT.

This clonotype has a handful of counts. V is TRBV28 and J is TRBJ1-1; D might be TRBD1 (6 bases). This CDR3 region has 14 residues. CDR1 and CDR2 from the germline V gene are MDHEN and SYDVKM. With 2 bases removed from V and 6 bases from J, the gap between germline ends came to 13 bases. CDR3 DNA: TGTGCCAGCAGTTTACTTCAGGGGTCGGCTGAAGCTTTCTTT. This codes for CASSLLQGSAEAFF. The full variable domain, in which reference TRBV28 and TRBJ1-1 provide the parts outside the CDR3, is DVKVTQSSRYLVKRTGEKVFLECVQDMDHENMFWYRQDPGLGLRLIYFSYDVKMKEKGDIPEGYSVSREKKERFSLILESASTNQTSMYLCASSLLQGSAEAFFGQGTRLTVV.

This clonotype was counted ten times or more. The chain is built from TRBV7-9 and TRBJ2-1, with D unresolved. V lost 8 bases to trimming and J lost 15 bases, with 11 bases between them. The CDR3 extends over 9 amino acids. CDR1 is SEHNR, CDR2 FQNEAQ, per germline (reference sequence). The CDR3 DNA reads TGTGCCAGCGTCCCGATGTCGTTCTTC. Protein product: CASVPMSFF. The full variable domain, completed using reference TRBV7-9 and TRBJ2-1, is DTGVSQNPRHKITKRGQNVTFRCDPISEHNRLYWYRQTLGQGPEFLTYFQNEAQLEKSRLLSDRFSAERPKGSFSTLEIQRTEQGDSAMYLCASVPMSFFGPGTRLTVL.

This chain links TRBV4-3 with TRBJ1-3; possibly TRBD1 for D (5 bases). The CDR3 totals 15 residues. CDR1 and CDR2 (germline): LGHNA, YSLEER. V was shortened by 0 bases and J by 4 bases, with 10 bases between the two germline ends. CDR3 residues: CASSQEAGPGNTIYF. The CDR3 DNA follows: TGCGCCAGCAGCCAAGAGGCAGGGCCGGGAAACACCATATATTTT.

The rearrangement links TRBV20-1 to TRBJ2-1; TRBD2 matches at 12 bases. Germline CDR1 reads DFQATT; CDR2 reads SNEGSKA (reference sequence). The trim removed 1 base at V and 10 bases at J, leaving 17 bases unmatched. The CDR3 is made up of 18 amino acids. CDR3 in amino acids: CSARGNPGLAGLTWEQFF. CDR3 coding DNA: TGCAGTGCTAGAGGCAACCCCGGACTAGCGGGGCTGACATGGGAGCAGTTCTTC.

CDR3 nucleotides: TGTGCCAGCAGCCATGCTACGGGACAAGTCTACGAGCAGTACTTC. The encoded protein is CASSHATGQVYEQYF. The J gene is TRBJ2-7, the V gene TRBV4-2; TRBD1 is a possible D gene (6 bases). The V end lost 3 bases, the J end lost 3 bases, and 15 bases lay between the germline ends. The CDR3 length is 15 residues. In germline, CDR1 is LGHNA, CDR2 YNFKEQ.

This clonotype was detected ten times or more. The chain has TRBV7-6 and TRBJ2-6; D gene ambiguous. Trimming removed 1 base at V and 0 bases at J, with 10 bases between. Germline assignment: CDR1 SGHVS and CDR2 FNYEAQ. The length of the CDR3 is 17 residues. For the CDR3, the DNA is TGTGCCAGCAGCTTAGATTCGGCGGACTCTGGGGCCAACGTCCTGACTTTC. Residues: CASSLDSADSGANVLTF.

Many counts were recorded for this clonotype. V gene TRBV19 combines with J gene TRBJ2-1; the match to TRBD1 covers 9 bases. CDR3 length: 13 residues. Germline CDR1 and CDR2: LNHDA and SQIVND (reference sequence). V shed 4 bases and J 10 bases; nucleotides not matched to a gene: 5. The CDR3 is CASSKGQGREQFF. The CDR3 DNA follows: TGTGCCAGTAGTAAGGGACAGGGACGGGAGCAGTTCTTC.

The chain links TRBV20-1 to TRBJ2-5, with a weak D call TRBD2 (7 bases). This CDR3 is 16 amino acids long. Per the germline V gene, CDR1 is DFQATT and CDR2 is SNEGSKA (reference sequence). The V end was cut by 0 bases, the J end by 4 bases, with 18 bases between. This CDR3 reads CSARDSWGGIGETQYF. The CDR3 nucleotides are TGCAGTGCTAGAGATAGTTGGGGGGGCATTGGAGAGACCCAGTACTTC.

This clonotype was detected a few times. One junction end disagrees with the germline gene, perhaps due to a read error. The chain carries TRBV7-2 and TRBJ2-1; 9 nucleotides align to TRBD2. CDR1 is SGHTA and CDR2 is FQGNSA in the germline V gene. This CDR3 region has 15 residues. The CDR3 bases are TGTGCCAGCAGCCCCGGACTAGCGATATACAGTGAGCAGTTCTTC. Translated, it gives CASSPGLAIYSEQFF.

This clonotype was seen a few times. V usage is TRBV25-1 and J usage is TRBJ1-4, with D perhaps matching TRBD1 (6 bases). CDR3 length: 16 residues. CDR1 and CDR2 from the germline V gene are MGHDK and SYGVNS. V lost 4 bases, J lost 6 bases, and 18 bases lay in between. CDR3 loop: CASSGRPGHMDEKLFF. For the CDR3, the DNA is TGTGCCAGCAGTGGGCGACCGGGACACATGGATGAAAAACTGTTTTTT.

This clonotype was seen a few times. One end of the junction does not line up with germline, which may come from a read error. V gene TRBV6-5 combines with J gene TRBJ2-2; D possibly corresponds to TRBD2 (5 bases). Germline values: CDR1 MNHEY, CDR2 SVGAGI. The CDR3 has 12 residues. CDR3 loop: CASSYNTGELLF. DNA of the CDR3: TGTGCCAGCAGTTATAACACCGGGGAGCTGCTTTTT.

V and J are TRBV6-4 and TRBJ2-4, with D unclear. Trimming removed 4 bases at V and 3 bases at J, with 16 bases between. The CDR3 is 16 amino acids. Looked up from germline, CDR1 is MRHNA and CDR2 is SNTAGT. CDR3 coding DNA: TGTGCCAGCAGTGTCCCTCCCCCGCCCCTCAAAAACATTCAGTACTTC. Translated, it gives CASSVPPPPLKNIQYF.